This T cell receptor beta chain was sequenced in a study of cytomegalovirus exposure and HLA in healthy donors. The PCR employed 60 Vbeta primers together with 13 Jbeta primers. Profiled with immunoSEQ multiplex PCR; TCRdb holds only in-frame clones, not every one. The data show about 150,000 clones, with 80% seen just once and roughly 5.3% held by the top ten. The CDR3 covers 17 residues. CDR1 LNHDA and CDR2 SQIVND come from the germline V gene (reference sequence). Deletions cut 1 base from V and 6 bases from J, with 19 bases between. Sequencing input: PBMCs. This clonotype was obtained from a woman between 40 and 50 years old in good health and CMV-seropositive. The V and J genes are TRBV19 and TRBJ1-5; TRBD1 is a possible D gene (6 bases). The CDR3 region has the DNA TGTGCCAGTAGTATAGGCGAAGACAGGCTCCCGGGTCAGCCCCAGCATTTT. Its protein product is CASSIGEDRLPGQPQHF.